This T cell receptor (beta chain) comes out of a study of cytomegalovirus exposure and HLA in healthy donors. Overall study findings and caveats: An analysis was carried out at a later point. It showed that HLA-associated TCR beta chains were more clonally expanded than equally common non-associated chains.

Concerning this clone itself: Its antigen is currently unknown. At the DNA level, this CDR3 is encoded by other sequences in the same sample as well.

CDR1 MNHEY and CDR2 SMNVEV come from the germline V gene (reference sequence). The CDR3 is 12 residues long. V lost 3 bases to trimming and J lost 6 bases; unmatched junction nucleotides: 2. PCR involved 60 Vbeta and 13 Jbeta primers. Some clones are missing from TCRdb's copy, which holds only in-frame ones; the method was immunoSEQ multiplex PCR. Among just under 65,000 clones listed, around 80% were seen once. The genes are TRBV27 and TRBJ2-7, with TRBD2 matching over 7 bases. Sample: PBMCs. The clonotype was recovered from a woman aged 25 to 39 in good health and CMV-seronegative. DNA for the CDR3: TGTGCCAGCAGTTTCCGCGGGGGCGAGCAGTACTTC. Translation gives CASSFRGGEQYF.